These 27 T cell receptor beta chains were all obtained from the same sample, sequenced in a study of blood T cells in healthy people across ages. Next came a second PCR, run for about 6 to 11 cycles, which used a sample-barcoded 5' primer along with a J-beta primer mix. MiXCR was run by TCRdb on the 5' RACE reads, yielding one entry per CDR3 protein. Of about 1.6 million distinct CDR3 sequences listed, 30% to 40% are singletons. The sample taken for sequencing was blood. These receptors were taken from a woman aged 30 to 39 in good health.

This clonotype has a handful of counts. V usage is TRBV19 and J usage is TRBJ2-3; D is uncertain. The CDR3 covers 15 residues. The V gene's germline CDR1 is LNHDA and CDR2 SQIVND (reference sequence). The ends were cut back, 4 bases at V and 3 bases at J, with 14 bases in the middle. The CDR3 nucleotides read TGTGCCAGTAGTACCGGACCGTCGATGACAGATACGCAGTATTTT. It specifies CASSTGPSMTDTQYF. The variable domain in full, completed from reference TRBV19 and TRBJ2-3, reads DGGITQSPKYLFRKEGQNVTLSCEQNLNHDAMYWYRQDPGQGLRLIYYSQIVNDFQKGDIAEGYSVSREKKESFPLTVTSAQKNPTAFYLCASSTGPSMTDTQYFGPGTRLTVL.

This clonotype was counted only a few times. The V call is TRBV20-1, the J call TRBJ2-7; D is undetermined. CDR1 is DFQATT and CDR2 is SNEGSKA in the germline V gene (reference sequence). The length of the CDR3 is 14 residues. V was shortened by 6 bases and J by 6 bases, with 21 bases between the two germline ends. The CDR3 nucleotides read TGCAGTGCGACCTTCCGGGCCCTAGATATCGAGCAGTACTTC. Translating gives CSATFRALDIEQYF.

This clonotype showed up just a few times. This chain uses TRBV25-1 with TRBJ2-1, with TRBD2 identical over 11 bases. This CDR3 region has 16 residues. CDR1 is MGHDK, CDR2 SYGVNS, per germline. Trimming took 2 bases from V and 2 from J; bases not matched to a gene: 2. The CDR3 loop is CASSEQLAGAYNEQFF. The CDR3 coding sequence is TGTGCCAGCAGTGAACAACTAGCGGGAGCCTACAATGAGCAGTTCTTC.

The genes are TRBV5-6 and TRBJ1-2; D uncertain. The V and J ends lost 0 bases and 4 bases respectively, with 16 bases between them. This CDR3 contains 16 residues. Looked up from germline, CDR1 is SGHDT and CDR2 is YYEEEE. CDR3 bases: TGTGCCAGCAGCTTGGGCTCTGGACTGTACGGCTATGGCTACACCTTC. It translates to CASSLGSGLYGYGYTF.

In nucleotides, the CDR3 is TGTGCCAGTAGCACTGCGGGGGGCTACGAGCAGTACTTC. Translating it yields CASSTAGGYEQYF. The V and J genes are TRBV19 and TRBJ2-7, with 8 bases matching TRBD2. Trimming cost V 6 bases and J 3 bases; bases outside gene matches: 4. Germline V gives CDR1 LNHDA, CDR2 SQIVND (reference sequence). This CDR3 region has 13 residues.

The rearrangement joins TRBV20-1 to TRBJ2-3; the D call may be TRBD1 or TRBD2 (6 bases each). The CDR3 has 14 amino acids. The V gene's germline CDR1 is DFQATT and CDR2 SNEGSKA (reference sequence). The V gene lost 8 bases and the J gene lost 0 bases, with 15 bases spanning the gap. The chain's CDR3 is CSRWRGRSTDTQYF. DNA for the CDR3: TGCAGTCGGTGGAGGGGGAGGAGCACAGATACGCAGTATTTT.

V usage is TRBV2 and J usage is TRBJ1-5; the D is unclear. Trimming removed 4 bases at V and 2 bases at J, with 12 bases between. Germline V gene sequence: CDR1 SNHLY, CDR2 FYNNEI. This CDR3 region has 15 residues. CDR3 sequence (DNA): TGTGCCAGCAGTGTAGGGTCTGGCGGCAATCAGCCCCAGCATTTT. Translation: CASSVGSGGNQPQHF.

This chain connects TRBV5-5 to TRBJ2-5; no firm D call. V was cut by 2 bases and J by 4 bases, with 15 bases left in between. This CDR3 comprises 15 residues. Germline V CDR1 and CDR2: SGHKS, YYEKEE (reference sequence). DNA of the CDR3: TGTGCCAGCAGCTTTGGCACGCTCCCTCGAGAGACCCAGTACTTC. Translated: CASSFGTLPRETQYF.

The rearrangement joins TRBV19 to TRBJ1-1, with D perhaps TRBD1 (5 bases). Deletions cut 8 bases from V and 6 bases from J, with 19 bases between. This CDR3 is built from 14 residues. The V gene's germline CDR1 is LNHDA and CDR2 SQIVND (reference sequence). CDR3 sequence: CASCRQYPPSEAFF. DNA for the CDR3: TGTGCCAGTTGCAGACAGTACCCTCCGTCTGAAGCTTTCTTT. Combining the CDR3 with reference TRBV19 and TRBJ1-1 gives the whole variable domain DGGITQSPKYLFRKEGQNVTLSCEQNLNHDAMYWYRQDPGQGLRLIYYSQIVNDFQKGDIAEGYSVSREKKESFPLTVTSAQKNPTAFYLCASCRQYPPSEAFFGQGTRLTVV.

V is TRBV18 and J is TRBJ2-1, with D possibly being TRBD2 (5 bases). Germline V lookup: CDR1 KGHSH, CDR2 LQKENI. V lost 3 bases to trimming and J lost 9 bases, with 12 bases between them. This CDR3 spans 13 amino acids. The CDR3 reads CASSPLLETEQFF. The CDR3 DNA reads as TGTGCCAGCTCACCCCTACTAGAGACTGAGCAGTTCTTC.

The rearrangement links TRBV27 to TRBJ2-3; TRBD1 is a possible D gene (5 bases). Per the germline V gene, CDR1 is MNHEY and CDR2 is SMNVEV (reference sequence). Trimming pared 3 bases from V and 0 bases from J, leaving 16 bases between. The CDR3 covers 17 residues. CDR3 loop: CASSFRPPRQSTDTQYF. CDR3 bases: TGTGCCAGCAGTTTTCGTCCCCCCCGACAGAGCACAGATACGCAGTATTTT.

This clonotype was counted ten times or more. The V gene is TRBV6-1, the J gene TRBJ2-5; D not certain. Germline V lookup: CDR1 MNHNS, CDR2 SASEGT. The CDR3 has 12 residues. Trimming removed 9 bases at V and 2 bases at J, with 10 bases between. CDR3 in amino acids: CARLLGQETQYF. Written as DNA, the CDR3 is TGTGCCAGATTGTTGGGACAAGAGACCCAGTACTTC.

Many counts were recorded for this clonotype. The V and J genes are TRBV5-1 and TRBJ2-7; D is perhaps TRBD1 or TRBD2 (5 bases each). V lost 4 bases and J lost 4, with 18 bases in between. The CDR3 has 15 amino acids. Germline V lookup: CDR1 SGHRS, CDR2 YFSETQ. The CDR3 nucleotides read TGCGCCAGCAGCCTGAGGGGCGGAAGTTTTTACGAGCAGTACTTC. Translating gives CASSLRGGSFYEQYF. Drawing the rest from reference TRBV5-1 and TRBJ2-7, the complete variable domain is KAGVTQTPRYLIKTRGQQVTLSCSPISGHRSVSWYQQTPGQGLQFLFEYFSETQRNKGNFPGRFSGRQFSNSRSEMNVSTLELGDSALYLCASSLRGGSFYEQYFGPGTRLTVT.

This chain links TRBV27 with TRBJ1-5; weak D call: TRBD1 (5 bases). Looked up from germline, CDR1 is MNHEY and CDR2 is SMNVEV (reference sequence). V was cut by 3 bases and J by 6 bases, with 9 bases left in between. This CDR3 spans 13 amino acids. CDR3 in amino acids: CASSFAGVQPQHF. As DNA, the CDR3 is TGTGCCAGCAGTTTTGCGGGGGTTCAGCCCCAGCATTTT.

As for this clonotype: Germline and junction disagree at one end, which may indicate a read error. This chain joins TRBV29-1 and TRBJ1-4; 7 bases fit TRBD1. The CDR3 sequence is 13 residues long. Per the germline V gene, CDR1 is SQVTM and CDR2 is ANQGSEA. The CDR3 DNA sequence: TGCAGCGTACGACAGGGCGCTAGTGAAAAACGGTTTTTT. Protein: CSVRQGASEKRFF.

V usage is TRBV15 and J usage is TRBJ2-1, with TRBD2 matching over 8 bases. The CDR3 runs to 16 residues. Germline values: CDR1 LNHNV, CDR2 YYDKDF (reference sequence). After removal of 1 base from V and 4 bases from J, the junction contained 6 bases not matched to a gene. CDR3 amino acids: CATSRGVAGPYNEQFF. CDR3 bases: TGTGCCACCAGCAGAGGGGTAGCGGGACCTTACAATGAGCAGTTCTTC.

In its sample, this clonotype was seen a few times. This chain links TRBV28 with TRBJ2-7; D possibly corresponds to TRBD1 (5 bases). V shed 6 bases and J shed 1 base, with 16 bases lying between them. Looked up from germline, CDR1 is MDHEN and CDR2 is SYDVKM. The CDR3 runs to 15 residues. The CDR3 is CASSQSAKGSYEQYF. Written as DNA, the CDR3 is TGTGCCAGCAGCCAGTCGGCCAAGGGGTCCTACGAGCAGTACTTC.

This chain links TRBV5-1 with TRBJ1-1, with a weak D call TRBD1 (5 bases). Germline CDR1 reads SGHRS; CDR2 reads YFSETQ. V gave up 1 base and J gave up 1 base, with 11 bases separating them. CDR3 size: 15 residues. CDR3 nucleotide sequence: TGCGCCAGCAGCTTGATGGGGGGAACGAACACTGAAGCTTTCTTT. Amino acids: CASSLMGGTNTEAFF.

J is TRBJ1-4 and V is TRBV28, with D perhaps TRBD1 (5 bases). There are 14 residues in the CDR3. V lost 8 bases and J 8 bases, leaving 18 bases between the germline ends. Per the germline V gene, CDR1 is MDHEN and CDR2 is SYDVKM. CDR3 sequence (DNA): TGTGCCAGCTGTCGGTCAGGGATTGGAGAAAAACTGTTTTTT. Translation gives CASCRSGIGEKLFF.

A few counts support this clonotype. The rearrangement links TRBV7-8 to TRBJ1-1, with 10 bases identical to TRBD1. Trimming at V came to 3 bases and at J to 11 bases, leaving 6 bases not matched to a gene. The CDR3 is 13 residues long. CDR1 is SGHVS and CDR2 is FQNEAQ in the germline V gene. The CDR3 spells CASSLDRGDRAFF. Here the CDR3 DNA reads TGTGCCAGCAGCTTGGACAGGGGGGACCGGGCTTTCTTT.

The chain joins TRBV7-2 to TRBJ1-5, with TRBD1 as a possible D gene (6 bases). This CDR3 has 15 amino acids. CDR1 is SGHTA, CDR2 FQGNSA, per germline. V dropped 4 bases and J dropped 7 bases, with 17 bases sitting between them. The CDR3 sequence is CASSSRAGDGQPQHF. CDR3 DNA: TGTGCCAGCAGCTCTCGAGCAGGGGACGGGCAGCCCCAGCATTTT. The variable domain in full, with the rest retrieved from reference TRBV7-2 and TRBJ1-5, is GAGVSQSPSNKVTEKGKDVELRCDPISGHTALYWYRQSLGQGLEFLIYFQGNSAPDKSGLPSDRFSAERTGGSVSTLTIQRTQQEDSAVYLCASSSRAGDGQPQHFGDGTRLSIL.

The V and J genes are TRBV20-1 and TRBJ2-3; the D gene could be TRBD1 or TRBD2 (5 bases each). The CDR3 length is 14 residues. V dropped 5 bases and J dropped 0 bases, with 12 bases sitting between them. CDR1 and CDR2 from the germline V gene are DFQATT and SNEGSKA (reference sequence). The CDR3 nucleotides are TGCAGTGCTGGGGCGGGTTTAAGCACAGATACGCAGTATTTT. This gives the protein CSAGAGLSTDTQYF.

Notes on this clonotype: Given a much more abundant clone one base away, this may be a read error. The rearrangement joins TRBV29-1 to TRBJ2-6, with D possibly being TRBD1 (5 bases). The CDR3 extends over 14 amino acids. Germline-derived CDR1 and CDR2 are SQVTM and ANQGSEA. The CDR3 is CSVDQGSGADVLTF. In DNA form, the CDR3 reads TGCAGCGTTGATCAGGGCTCTGGGGCCGACGTCCTGACTTTC.

The chain has TRBV5-1 and TRBJ2-7, with 9 bases matching TRBD1. Germline CDR1 is SGHRS and CDR2 is YFSETQ. V gave up 4 bases and J gave up 0 bases; unmatched junction bases: 8. The CDR3 contains 16 residues. CDR3 nucleotide sequence: TGCGCCAGCAGCAAACACGACAGGGGGTCCTCCTACGAGCAGTACTTC. It specifies CASSKHDRGSSYEQYF.

The rearrangement uses TRBV12-3 or TRBV12-4 and TRBJ2-2; 7 bases agree with TRBD2. V lost 7 bases and J lost 4; bases outside the gene matches: 6. This CDR3 is 14 amino acids long. The CDR3: CASTWGGVTGELFF. Written as DNA, the CDR3 is TGTGCCAGCACTTGGGGGGGTGTCACCGGGGAGCTGTTTTTT.

This clonotype was counted only a few times. The rearrangement links TRBV14 to TRBJ2-5; 10 bases map to TRBD2. CDR1 and CDR2 from the germline V gene are SGHDN and FVKESK. The CDR3 has 17 residues. Trimming at V came to 2 bases and at J to 5 bases, leaving 11 bases not matched to a gene. CDR3 sequence: CASSQILAGDWGETQYF. CDR3 in DNA: TGTGCCAGCAGCCAAATTCTAGCGGGAGATTGGGGCGAGACCCAGTACTTC.

The chain couples TRBV18 to TRBJ2-1; TRBD1 agrees at 9 bases. V was pared by 4 bases and J by 2 bases, with 6 bases of the junction left unmatched. The CDR3 extends over 16 amino acids. Germline CDR1 reads KGHSH; CDR2 reads LQKENI. The CDR3 region has the DNA TGTGCCAGCTCACAGGAACAGGGGGCCCCCTACAATGAGCAGTTCTTC. It translates to CASSQEQGAPYNEQFF.